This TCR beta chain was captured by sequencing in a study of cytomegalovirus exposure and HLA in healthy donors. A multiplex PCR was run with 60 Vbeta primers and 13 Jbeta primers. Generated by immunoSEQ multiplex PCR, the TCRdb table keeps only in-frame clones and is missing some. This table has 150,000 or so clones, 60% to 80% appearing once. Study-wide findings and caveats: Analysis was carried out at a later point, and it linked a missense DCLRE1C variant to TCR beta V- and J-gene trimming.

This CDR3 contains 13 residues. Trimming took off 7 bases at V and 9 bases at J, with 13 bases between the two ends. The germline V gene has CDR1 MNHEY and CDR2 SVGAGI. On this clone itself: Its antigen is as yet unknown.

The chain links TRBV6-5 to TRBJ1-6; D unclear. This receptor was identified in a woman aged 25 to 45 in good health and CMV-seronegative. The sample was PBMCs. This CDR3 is CASTTTFLSPLHF. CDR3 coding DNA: TGTGCCAGCACCACGACATTTCTTTCACCCCTCCACTTT.